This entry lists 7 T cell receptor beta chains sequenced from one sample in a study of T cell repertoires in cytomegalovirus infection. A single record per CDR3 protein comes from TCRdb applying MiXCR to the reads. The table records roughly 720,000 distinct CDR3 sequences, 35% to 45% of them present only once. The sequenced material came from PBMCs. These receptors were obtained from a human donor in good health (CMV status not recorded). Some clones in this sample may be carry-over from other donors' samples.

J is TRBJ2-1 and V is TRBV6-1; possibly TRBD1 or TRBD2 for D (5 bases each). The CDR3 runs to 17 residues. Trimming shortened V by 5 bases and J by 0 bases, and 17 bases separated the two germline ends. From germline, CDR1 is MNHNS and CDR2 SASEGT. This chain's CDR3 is CASSSQPGAPSYNEQFF. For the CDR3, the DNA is TGTGCCAGCAGTTCCCAACCCGGGGCCCCCTCCTACAATGAGCAGTTCTTC.

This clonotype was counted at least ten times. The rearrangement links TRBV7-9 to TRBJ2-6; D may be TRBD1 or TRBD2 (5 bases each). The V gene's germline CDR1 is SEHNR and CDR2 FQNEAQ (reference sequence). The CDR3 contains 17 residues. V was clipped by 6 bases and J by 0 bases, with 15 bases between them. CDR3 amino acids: CASSLRGRVSGANVLTF. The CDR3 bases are TGTGCCAGCAGTTTGAGGGGACGGGTCTCTGGGGCCAACGTCCTGACTTTC.

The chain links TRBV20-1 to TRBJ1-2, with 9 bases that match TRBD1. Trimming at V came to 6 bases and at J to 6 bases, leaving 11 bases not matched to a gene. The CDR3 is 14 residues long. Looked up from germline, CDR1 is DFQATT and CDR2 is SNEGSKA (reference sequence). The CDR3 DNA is TGCAGTGCCCCCGATCCGGGACAGGGTAATGGCTACACCTTC. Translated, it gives CSAPDPGQGNGYTF.

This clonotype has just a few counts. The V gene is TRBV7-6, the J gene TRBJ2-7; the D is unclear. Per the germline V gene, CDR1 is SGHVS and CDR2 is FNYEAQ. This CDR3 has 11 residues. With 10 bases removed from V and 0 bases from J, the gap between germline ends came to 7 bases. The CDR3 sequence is CATIPSYEQYF. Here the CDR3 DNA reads TGTGCCACGATCCCCTCCTACGAGCAGTACTTC. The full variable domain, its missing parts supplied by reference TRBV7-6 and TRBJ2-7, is GAGVSQSPRYKVTKRGQDVALRCDPISGHVSLYWYRQALGQGPEFLTYFNYEAQQDKSGLPNDRFSAERPEGSISTLTIQRTEQRDSAMYRCATIPSYEQYFGPGTRLTVT.

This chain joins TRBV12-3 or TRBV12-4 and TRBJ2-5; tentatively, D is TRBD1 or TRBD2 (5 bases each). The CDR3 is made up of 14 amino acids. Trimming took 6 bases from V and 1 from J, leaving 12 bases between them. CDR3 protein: CASRRRDGQETQYF. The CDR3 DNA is TGTGCCAGCAGGCGCCGGGACGGCCAAGAGACCCAGTACTTC.

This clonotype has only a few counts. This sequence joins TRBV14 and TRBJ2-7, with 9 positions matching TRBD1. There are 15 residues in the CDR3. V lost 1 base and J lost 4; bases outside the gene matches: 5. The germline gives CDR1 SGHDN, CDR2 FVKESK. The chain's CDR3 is CASSQGTGGGYEQYF. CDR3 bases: TGTGCCAGCAGCCAAGGAACAGGGGGCGGGTACGAGCAGTACTTC.

Here the CDR3 DNA reads TGTGCCAGCAGCCGGCTCGGGCCCGAAGGCTACACCTTC. Translating gives CASSRLGPEGYTF. This chain links TRBV7-9 with TRBJ1-2; no reliable D call. Trimming took 5 bases from V and 8 from J, leaving 15 bases between them. Germline lookup yields CDR1 SEHNR and CDR2 FQNEAQ (reference sequence). CDR3 size: 13 residues.